This T cell receptor beta chain was sequenced for a study of T cells after yellow fever vaccination. The CDR3 runs to 13 residues. V lost 1 base and J 3 bases, leaving 10 bases between the germline ends. In germline, CDR1 is DFQATT, CDR2 SNEGSKA (reference sequence). Researchers made TCR cDNA using 5'RACE template switching, and this step added a universal primer site and UMIs. TCRdb reanalysed the 5' RACE reads using MiXCR and keeps one entry per CDR3 protein. The sample includes about 300,000 distinct CDR3 sequences, approximately 4% of them seen just once. This sequence originates from a young man who received the YFV17D yellow fever vaccine. The chain recombines TRBV20-1 with TRBJ2-7; tentatively, D is TRBD2 (6 bases). This specimen consisted of PBMCs, obtained 5 days after the yellow fever booster vaccination. The CDR3 reads CSARAPGDYEQYV. CDR3 coding DNA: TGCAGTGCTAGAGCTCCGGGGGACTACGAGCAGTACGTC.